One and the same sample provided the 31 T cell receptor beta chains below, sequenced in a study of beta chain features in type 1 diabetes. The entirety of the isolated RNA underwent reverse transcription, so expressed TCRB transcripts were sequenced. Sequencing used immunoSEQ multiplex PCR; TCRdb keeps in-frame clones, though not all of them. The sample lists about 930,000 clones; roughly 15% were seen once. Sequences were obtained from naive CD4+ T cells from blood. The receptors stem from a woman in her late teens or twenties in good health.

This clone was seen more than once but under ten times. This chain joins TRBV15 and TRBJ2-3, with D possibly being TRBD2 (5 bases). The CDR3 loop spans 16 amino acids. V shed 2 bases and J shed 0 bases, with 12 bases lying between them. Germline V gives CDR1 LNHNV, CDR2 YYDKDF (reference sequence). CDR3 sequence: CATSRTREPSTDTQYF. For the CDR3, the DNA is TGTGCCACCAGCAGAACTAGGGAGCCGAGCACAGATACGCAGTATTTT.

This clone was observed at least ten times. The V gene is TRBV21-1, the J gene TRBJ2-7; TRBD2 is the table's D call and was not checked against the DNA. TRBV21-1 is a listed pseudogene. The CDR3 has 16 amino acids. CDR3 nucleotide sequence: TGTGCCAGCACCCTAAAGGGAACTAGCGGGACCTACGAGCAGTACTTC. Amino acids: CASTLKGTSGTYEQYF.

This clone was seen a few times. CDR3 coding DNA: TGTGCCAGCAGCTTGCGTCTTTCACGGTCCTGGGCTAACTATGGCTACACCTTC. As protein: CASSLRLSRSWANYGYTF. The chain joins TRBV5-4 to TRBJ1-2; D unresolved. This CDR3 spans 18 amino acids. CDR1 SGHNT and CDR2 YYREEE come from the germline V gene (reference sequence). V lost 1 base to trimming and J lost 0 bases, with 19 bases between them.

This clone was counted between two and nine times. The chain has TRBV7-2 and TRBJ1-1, with TRBD1 identical over 9 bases. The J segment lost 10 bases and the V segment lost 3 bases, leaving 6 bases of the junction unmatched. The CDR3 is made up of 13 amino acids. The V gene's germline CDR1 is SGHTA and CDR2 FQGNSA. The CDR3 DNA reads as TGTGCCAGCAGCTTTACAGGGGGCGCGACAGCTTTCTTT. This sequence encodes CASSFTGGATAFF.

This clone showed up just a few times. V is TRBV7-2 and J is TRBJ1-2, with TRBD1 as a possible D gene (6 bases). The germline V and J ends were trimmed by 1 base and 7 bases, with 13 bases remaining between them. The CDR3 has 14 amino acids. Germline V gene lookup returns CDR1 SGHTA and CDR2 FQGNSA. In DNA, the CDR3 is TGTGCCAGCAGCTTAGTACAGGGAGTAGGTGGCTACACCTTC. This codes for CASSLVQGVGGYTF.

CDR3 nucleotide sequence: TGTGCCAGCGGAAAGGAGGGGGCCTACGAGCAGTACTTC. Encoded protein: CASGKEGAYEQYF. The genes are TRBV13 and TRBJ2-7; D may be TRBD1 or TRBD2 (6 bases each). CDR1 is PRHDT, CDR2 FYEKMQ, per germline (reference sequence). V gave up 8 bases and J gave up 2 bases, with 13 bases separating them. This CDR3 has 13 amino acids.

The V call is TRBV5-1, the J call TRBJ1-2; TRBD1 matches 9 bases. The germline CDR1 and CDR2 sequences are SGHRS and YFSETQ. J gave up 4 bases and V 4 bases, and 5 bases lay outside the gene matches. There are 14 residues in the CDR3. In nucleotides, the CDR3 is TGCGCCAGCAGCAACGGGGACAGGGTCTATGGCTACACCTTC. It codes for CASSNGDRVYGYTF.

The chain recombines TRBV5-1 with TRBJ2-1, with D unresolved. CDR1 SGHRS and CDR2 YFSETQ come from the germline V gene. V was cut by 0 bases and J by 3 bases, with 10 bases left in between. The CDR3 is 15 amino acids. The CDR3 here is CASSLDQSFYNEQFF. Written as DNA, the CDR3 is TGCGCCAGCAGCTTGGATCAGAGTTTCTACAATGAGCAGTTCTTC.

The chain joins TRBV4-2 to TRBJ1-2; tentatively, D is TRBD1 (6 bases). Germline V gene data show CDR1 as LGHNA and CDR2 as YNFKEQ. With 0 bases removed from V and 0 bases from J, the gap between germline ends came to 11 bases. CDR3 length: 16 amino acids. The CDR3 DNA is TGTGCCAGCAGCCAAGACCAGGGGTTATCTAACTATGGCTACACCTTC. Encoded protein: CASSQDQGLSNYGYTF.

This clone was detected only a few times. The chain employs TRBV6-1 and TRBJ1-5; D gene uncertain. This CDR3 contains 14 residues. Germline lookup yields CDR1 MNHNS and CDR2 SASEGT. The V end was cut by 3 bases, the J end by 7 bases, with 13 bases between. This CDR3 is CASSDRWGDQPQHF. The DNA of the CDR3 is TGTGCCAGCAGTGATCGATGGGGTGACCAGCCCCAGCATTTT.

In nucleotides, the CDR3 is TGTGCCAGCAGACCGGGACTCCAGCCCGGAAAGCAGTTCTTC. This translates into CASRPGLQPGKQFF. This chain connects TRBV28 to TRBJ2-1; tentatively, D is TRBD2 (6 bases). V lost 6 bases and J lost 11, with 20 bases in between. The CDR3 runs 14 residues. Germline CDR1 reads MDHEN; CDR2 reads SYDVKM. The full variable domain, in which reference TRBV28 and TRBJ2-1 provide the parts outside the CDR3, is DVKVTQSSRYLVKRTGEKVFLECVQDMDHENMFWYRQDPGLGLRLIYFSYDVKMKEKGDIPEGYSVSREKKERFSLILESASTNQTSMYLCASRPGLQPGKQFFGPGTRLTVL.

The sample holds a few counts of this clone. This chain joins TRBV2 and TRBJ2-4, with D tentatively TRBD1 (6 bases). CDR1 SNHLY and CDR2 FYNNEI come from the germline V gene. V was cut by 10 bases and J by 3 bases, with 16 bases left in between. The CDR3 runs to 14 residues. The CDR3 is CAITGTSGKNIQYF. As DNA, the CDR3 is TGTGCCATTACAGGGACCTCGGGCAAAAACATTCAGTACTTC.

The rearrangement uses TRBV6-5 and TRBJ2-5; D is tentatively TRBD1 or TRBD2 (5 bases each). Germline CDR1 and CDR2: MNHEY and SVGAGI. The CDR3 loop spans 12 amino acids. Trimming cost V 4 bases and J 5 bases, with 8 bases left between them. Here the CDR3 DNA reads TGTGCCAGCAGTTTCTGGGGGGAGACCCAGTACTTC. Protein product: CASSFWGETQYF.

This clone was seen only a few times. The chain uses TRBV13 and TRBJ2-2; the D gene is possibly TRBD2 (5 bases). The CDR3 sequence is 13 residues long. CDR1 is PRHDT and CDR2 is FYEKMQ in the germline V gene (reference sequence). The V end lost 4 bases, the J end lost 3 bases, and 6 bases lay between the germline ends. The DNA for the CDR3 is TGTGCCAGCAGCTCGAGGGACACCGGGGAGCTGTTTTTT. The encoded protein is CASSSRDTGELFF.

This clone turned up a few times. The V gene is TRBV11-1, the J gene TRBJ2-1; possibly TRBD1 or TRBD2 for D (5 bases each). V gave up 5 bases and J gave up 11 bases, with 19 bases separating them. The CDR3 is made up of 14 amino acids. Germline CDR1 and CDR2: SGHAT and FQDESV (reference sequence). The CDR3 DNA reads TGTGCCAGCAGCCCCACCACCGCTCCGGGACAGCAGTTCTTC. Protein sequence: CASSPTTAPGQQFF.

This clone was counted only a few times. The junction shows a germline mismatch at one end, possibly a read error. The chain has TRBV14 and TRBJ2-7, with D uncertain. CDR1 is SGHDN and CDR2 is FVKESK in the germline V gene. This CDR3 has 13 residues. DNA of the CDR3: TGTGCCAGCACCCAAAGACCTCCCTACGAGCAGTACTTC. This gives the protein CASTQRPPYEQYF.

CDR3 in DNA: TGTGCCAGCAGCTTAGGTGGGACCCAGTACTTC. Its translation is CASSLGGTQYF. V is TRBV5-6 and J is TRBJ2-5; the D is unclear. Germline V gene sequence: CDR1 SGHDT, CDR2 YYEEEE. The CDR3 extends over 11 amino acids. With 2 bases removed from V and 7 bases from J, the gap between germline ends came to 6 bases.

The chain employs TRBV14 and TRBJ1-2, with TRBD1 matching over 7 bases. V was clipped by 4 bases and J by 8 bases; unmatched bases: 16. CDR1 is SGHDN, CDR2 FVKESK, per germline. The CDR3 sequence is 16 residues long. CDR3 region: CASSPSTGAVFRGYTF. The CDR3 DNA follows: TGTGCCAGCAGCCCGTCCACAGGGGCGGTCTTTCGAGGCTACACCTTC.

This chain connects TRBV6-6 to TRBJ2-2; D may be TRBD1 (5 bases). Deletions cut 4 bases from V and 5 bases from J, with 11 bases between. The germline gives CDR1 MNHNY, CDR2 SVGAGI (reference sequence). The CDR3 totals 14 residues. This CDR3 reads CASSFSGRTGELFF. CDR3 bases: TGTGCCAGCAGTTTCTCAGGGCGGACCGGGGAGCTGTTTTTT.

Only one count was recorded for this clone. The chain links TRBV6-6 to TRBJ2-1; 14 positions agree with TRBD2. The length of the CDR3 is 15 residues. Per the germline V gene, CDR1 is MNHNY and CDR2 is SVGAGI (reference sequence). J gave up 8 bases and V 5 bases, and 5 bases lay outside the gene matches. CDR3 DNA sequence: TGTGCCAGCAGTGGGACTAGCGGGGGCCCCCATGAGCAGTTCTTC. Its translation is CASSGTSGGPHEQFF.

This clone occurred a few times. CDR3: CASSSSSYEQYF. For the CDR3, the DNA is TGTGCCAGCAGTAGTTCCTCCTACGAGCAGTACTTC. The chain joins TRBV2 to TRBJ2-7; no firm D call. Per germline, CDR1 SNHLY and CDR2 FYNNEI. CDR3 size: 12 residues. Trimming removed 5 bases at V and 0 bases at J, with 5 bases between.

J is TRBJ1-1 and V is TRBV19; a weak D match, TRBD1 (5 bases). CDR3 length: 15 amino acids. CDR1 is LNHDA and CDR2 is SQIVND in the germline V gene (reference sequence). Deletions cut 7 bases from V and 7 bases from J, with 22 bases between. CDR3 protein: CASTLRPWGNFEAFF. As DNA, the CDR3 is TGTGCCAGTACCCTACGACCGTGGGGGAACTTTGAAGCTTTCTTT.

In this sample, this clone turned up a few times. The chain is built from TRBV29-1 and TRBJ2-1; TRBD1 matches 7 bases. The CDR3 extends over 10 amino acids. V gave up 1 base and J gave up 16 bases; unmatched junction bases: 4. Germline lookup yields CDR1 SQVTM and CDR2 ANQGSEA. The CDR3 reads CSVEGRGYFF. CDR3 coding DNA: TGCAGCGTTGAAGGCAGGGGGTATTTCTTC.

This clone appeared a few times. The CDR3 nucleotides read TGTGCCAGCAGCCCCTTTCCCAGGGGGCGCACAGATACGCAGTATTTT. It translates to CASSPFPRGRTDTQYF. V is TRBV7-2 and J is TRBJ2-3, with 8 bases that match TRBD1. Losses at the gene ends were 5 bases for V and 1 base for J; bases not matched to a gene: 8. The germline V gene encodes CDR1 SGHTA and CDR2 FQGNSA. This CDR3 is 16 amino acids long.

In this sample, this clone turned up a few times. The chain carries TRBV4-3 and TRBJ2-2, with 7 bases that match TRBD1. The germline gives CDR1 LGHNA, CDR2 YSLEER. The CDR3 extends over 16 amino acids. With 0 bases clipped from V and 4 bases from J, the junction kept 5 bases outside the gene matches. The CDR3 DNA sequence: TGCGCCAGCAGCCAAGACTCCAGACAGGGCACCGGGGAGCTGTTTTTT. It encodes CASSQDSRQGTGELFF.

The chain employs TRBV5-1 and TRBJ2-1, with a tentative D call TRBD2 (5 bases). The CDR3 spans 16 residues. CDR1 and CDR2 (germline): SGHRS, YFSETQ. Deletions cut 0 bases from V and 4 bases from J, with 14 bases between. The CDR3 here is CASSLGAAGPYNEQFF. In nucleotides, the CDR3 is TGCGCCAGCAGCTTGGGGGCTGCGGGCCCGTACAATGAGCAGTTCTTC.

The rearrangement joins TRBV28 to TRBJ2-1; 7 bases align to TRBD2. Losses at the gene ends were 7 bases for V and 0 bases for J; bases not matched to a gene: 9. CDR3 length: 16 amino acids. Germline V lookup: CDR1 MDHEN, CDR2 SYDVKM. The CDR3, as DNA: TGTGCCAGCAAGGATAGCGGGCTAAGCTCCTACAATGAGCAGTTCTTC. Translation gives CASKDSGLSSYNEQFF.

This clone has just a few counts. The chain couples TRBV7-3 to TRBJ2-5, with D hard to call. The CDR3 sequence is 14 residues long. The ends were cut back, 3 bases at V and 5 bases at J, with 13 bases in the middle. Per germline, CDR1 SGHTA and CDR2 FQGTGA. CDR3 bases: TGTGCCAGCAGCTTCGTGGTATTGGGGGAGACCCAGTACTTC. Residues: CASSFVVLGETQYF.

The table lists this clone with a few counts. CDR3: CASRDDYYNEQFF. The CDR3 DNA sequence: TGTGCCAGCAGGGACGACTATTACAATGAGCAGTTCTTC. The chain uses TRBV2 and TRBJ2-1; TRBD2 might be the D (5 bases). Trimming removed 6 bases from V and 4 bases from J, with 10 bases in between. The CDR3 is 13 residues long. In germline, CDR1 is SNHLY, CDR2 FYNNEI. Complete variable domain (other parts from reference TRBV2 and TRBJ2-1): EPEVTQTPSHQVTQMGQEVILRCVPISNHLYFYWYRQILGQKVEFLVSFYNNEISEKSEIFDDQFSVERPDGSNFTLKIRSTKLEDSAMYFCASRDDYYNEQFFGPGTRLTVL.

The chain carries TRBV28 and TRBJ2-1; no clear D gene. Germline CDR1 is MDHEN and CDR2 is SYDVKM. The CDR3 is 12 amino acids. V gave up 7 bases and J gave up 9 bases, with 13 bases separating them. The CDR3 sequence: CASISPLSEQFF. In DNA form, the CDR3 reads TGTGCCAGCATTTCACCCCTGAGTGAGCAGTTCTTC.

This sequence joins TRBV6-6 and TRBJ2-4; 9 bases align to TRBD2. The CDR3 is 14 residues long. Germline values: CDR1 MNHNY, CDR2 SVGAGI (reference sequence). The J segment lost 2 bases and the V segment lost 7 bases, leaving 3 bases of the junction unmatched. The CDR3 is CASMREGTKNIQYF. CDR3 nucleotides: TGTGCCAGCATGCGGGAGGGCACCAAAAACATTCAGTACTTC.